A selection of T cell receptor beta chains follows, all from one sample in a study of post-analysis software for immune sequencing data. Each CDR3 protein gets one entry after TCRdb re-called the PCR reads with MiXCR. The table records some 700,000 distinct CDR3 sequences, approximately 60% of them present only once. Sequencing was carried out using blood. These receptors all come from a girl aged 2 to 10 with multiple sclerosis. The CDR3 runs from the conserved cysteine through the conserved F or W. The order of the fields is D gene, V gene, J gene, clone size, CDR3 DNA, CDR3 protein. A D gene is named only where the DNA matches it firmly. Size is omitted from some rows. Given values are once, few, many or a class for expanded clones.

>-|TRBV5-1|TRBJ2-1|-
TGCGCCAGCAGCTTGGAGGGCGGGGGCAGAGAGCAGTTCTTC
CASSLEGGGREQFF
>-|TRBV10-2|TRBJ2-2|few
TGCGCCAGCAGCGGGATTACCGGGGAGCTGTTTTTT
CASSGITGELFF
>-|TRBV7-8|TRBJ1-1|few
TGTGCCAGCGGGGTTCGGACGGCGAACACTGAAGCTTTCTTT
CASGVRTANTEAFF
>TRBD1|TRBV9|TRBJ2-1|-
TGTGCCAGCAGCGTAGGGGGACAGGGATCTCAGTTCTTC
CASSVGGQGSQFF
>TRBD1|TRBV29-1|TRBJ2-1|-
TGCAGCGTCGACAACCCGGGACAGGCGTACAATGAGCAGTTCTTC
CSVDNPGQAYNEQFF
>TRBD1|TRBV7-9|TRBJ2-2|-
TGTGCCAGCAGCCGTCCCGGGACAGTTGGCGGGGAGCTGTTTTTT
CASSRPGTVGGELFF
>TRBD1|TRBV29-1|TRBJ2-3|few
TGCAGCGTTGATTACAGGGGTACAGATACGCAGTATTTT
CSVDYRGTDTQYF
>-|TRBV20-1|TRBJ2-5|once
TGCAGTGCTAAAGAATTGGGGAGTATTGTCGGGACCCAGTACTTC
CSAKELGSIVGTQYF
>-|TRBV6-1|TRBJ2-3|-
TGTGCCAACAATTCTCCCGATACGCAGTATTTT
CANNSPDTQYF
>TRBD2|TRBV12-3/TRBV12-4|TRBJ2-1|-
TGTGCCAGCAGTTTAAATTTCCCAGGACTAGACTACAATGAGCAGTTCTTC
CASSLNFPGLDYNEQFF
>-|TRBV20-1|TRBJ2-3|-
TGCAGTGCTACAGGGGCGGCCTCTCGGAACACAGATACGCAGTATTTT
CSATGAASRNTDTQYF
>TRBD2|TRBV7-9|TRBJ2-7|-
TGTGCCAGCAGCTTATCAATCGGGCTAGCGGGAGGAAGCTCCTACGAGCAGTACTTC
CASSLSIGLAGGSSYEQYF
>-|TRBV7-9|TRBJ2-1|-
TGTGCCAGCAGCTTAGCGCGTGGGTCCGACTCCTACAATGAGCAGTTCTTC
CASSLARGSDSYNEQFF
>-|TRBV15|TRBJ1-2|-
TGTGCCACCAGCACCCGCAGAGGGGCGGGCTATGGCTACACCTTC
CATSTRRGAGYGYTF
>TRBD1|TRBV13|TRBJ2-5|-
TGTGCCAGCAGTTTGACAGGGGGCCGGCAAGAGACCCAGTACTTC
CASSLTGGRQETQYF
>-|TRBV7-2|TRBJ2-3|few
TGTGCCAGCAGCTTATTGTTCACAGATACGCAGTATTTT
CASSLLFTDTQYF
>-|TRBV4-1|TRBJ2-1|-
TGCGCCAGCAGACTTCATCGTCAGGGGCGGGATGAGCAGTTCTTC
CASRLHRQGRDEQFF
>-|TRBV12-3/TRBV12-4|TRBJ1-1|few
TGTGCCATCATGGGGGGTCCTACCTCGGAGAACACTGAAGCTTTCTTT
CAIMGGPTSENTEAFF
>TRBD2|TRBV20-1|TRBJ2-1|-
TGCAGTGCTAGTGCTAGCGGGGGAATAATCGACACTGAGCAGTTCTTC
CSASASGGIIDTEQFF
>-|TRBV18|TRBJ1-4|-
TGTGCCAGCTCACCTCGGACGGGTGAAAAACTGTTTTTT
CASSPRTGEKLFF
>-|TRBV5-1|TRBJ2-3|-
TGCGCCAGCAGCTTCGGCAGTATCACAGATACGCAGTATTTT
CASSFGSITDTQYF
>TRBD1|TRBV7-3|TRBJ2-1|-
TGTGCCAGCAGCCCCGGACAGGGGTCGGATGAGCAGTTCTTC
CASSPGQGSDEQFF
>TRBD2|TRBV5-4|TRBJ2-6|-
TGTGCCAGCAGCCCGGGACTAGTCATCTCTGGGGCCAACGTCCTGACTTTC
CASSPGLVISGANVLTF
>-|TRBV5-1|TRBJ1-5|-
TGCGCCAGCAGCTCTTCAGGGGGCAATCAGCCCCAGCATTTT
CASSSSGGNQPQHF
>TRBD1|TRBV5-1|TRBJ2-7|once
TGCGCCAGCAGCGGGGGAACAGGACAGGGTGAGGTTGAGCAGTACTTC
CASSGGTGQGEVEQYF
>-|TRBV9|TRBJ2-1|-
TGTGCCAGCAGCGCCAGCTGGGGATATTACAATGAGCAGTTCTTC
CASSASWGYYNEQFF
>-|TRBV12-3/TRBV12-4|TRBJ2-1|-
TGTGCCAGCAGTTTAATCGAGACAAGCCCGTTCTTC
CASSLIETSPFF
>TRBD1|TRBV4-1|TRBJ2-1|-
TGCGCCAGCATCCGCGTGTTGGGACAGGGTGAAAGCGGGAACTCCTACAATGAGCAGTTCTTC
CASIRVLGQGESGNSYNEQFF
>-|TRBV6-2/TRBV6-3|TRBJ1-2|-
TGTGCCAGCGAAACCGTAACCTACTATGGCTACACCTTC
CASETVTYYGYTF
>-|TRBV2|TRBJ2-5|-
TGTGCCAGCAGCGAACAGGGCCAAGCGGCCGGAGAGACCCAGTACTTC
CASSEQGQAAGETQYF
>TRBD1|TRBV20-1|TRBJ1-1|-
TGCAGTGGCACAGGACAGGCGAACACTGAAGCTTTCTTT
CSGTGQANTEAFF
>-|TRBV15|TRBJ1-1|-
TGTGCCACCAGCAGAGATCTAGCGGTAAACACTGAAGCTTTCTTT
CATSRDLAVNTEAFF
>-|TRBV5-8|TRBJ1-1|few
TGTGCCAGCAGCTCCCCTGGTATCGGGGGCGAGCAGGCTTTCTTT
CASSSPGIGGEQAFF
>-|TRBV25-1|TRBJ2-5|-
TGTGCCAGCAGTGATCCGGCCCACCAAGAGACCCAGTACTTC
CASSDPAHQETQYF
>-|TRBV5-5|TRBJ2-5|-
TGTGCCAGCAGCCCAACAGGGTTTACGCAAGAGACCCAGTACTTC
CASSPTGFTQETQYF
>TRBD2|TRBV4-1|TRBJ2-1|-
TGCGCCAGCAGCCAACTGCCTCCAGCGGGAATACCCAATGAGCAGTTCTTC
CASSQLPPAGIPNEQFF
>-|TRBV6-6|TRBJ2-5|-
TGTGCCAGCAGTTCCATAGGGAGCGAGACCCAGTACTTC
CASSSIGSETQYF
>-|TRBV6-5|TRBJ2-1|-
TGTGCCAGCAGTTACCGTCGGACGGCGAGCTCCTACAATGAGCAGTTCTTC
CASSYRRTASSYNEQFF
>-|TRBV29-1|TRBJ2-5|-
TGCAGCGTTGTCCAAGAGACCCAGTACTTC
CSVVQETQYF
>-|TRBV6-6|TRBJ2-3|-
TGTGCCAGCAGTTCGCGCACGGGGTCCCCAGATACGCAGTATTTT
CASSSRTGSPDTQYF
>-|TRBV9|TRBJ1-4|-
TGTGCCAGCAGCACTCAAGTCGGTAATGAAAAACTGTTTTTT
CASSTQVGNEKLFF
>TRBD1|TRBV24-1|TRBJ2-1|-
TGTGCCACCAGTGATTTACGGACAGGGTTCCAGTTCTTC
CATSDLRTGFQFF
>TRBD2|TRBV7-9|TRBJ2-1|-
TGTGCCAGCAGGCCTACTCTAGCGGGGCTTCACAATGAGCAGTTCTTC
CASRPTLAGLHNEQFF
>TRBD1|TRBV20-1|TRBJ2-6|-
TGCAGTGCTGTAGACCCGGGACAGGCCTCGAGGGGGGCCAACGTCCTGACTTTC
CSAVDPGQASRGANVLTF
>TRBD1|TRBV10-3|TRBJ2-1|-
TGTGCCACCTCGCCGGGACAGGGTATGTGGGACTCCTACGAGCAGTTCTTC
CATSPGQGMWDSYEQFF
>TRBD1|TRBV29-1|TRBJ2-2|once
TGCAGCGCGGCTACAGGGGGCGGCGGGGAGCTGTTTTTT
CSAATGGGGELFF
>TRBD2|TRBV25-1|TRBJ2-1|few
TGTGCCAGCAGCGATACTAGCGGGTACAATGAGCAGTTCTTC
CASSDTSGYNEQFF
>TRBD1|TRBV9|TRBJ1-1|-
TGTGCCAGCAGCGACTACAGGGGTCTTGACACTGAAGCTTTCTTT
CASSDYRGLDTEAFF
>TRBD2|TRBV28|TRBJ2-7|once
TGTGCCAGCAGTGCAGCGGGAGGGAGGGAGCAGTACTTC
CASSAAGGREQYF
>-|TRBV29-1|TRBJ1-4|-
TGCAGCGTTTCCGGGGGCAATGAAAAACTGTTTTTT
CSVSGGNEKLFF
>-|TRBV6-1|TRBJ1-1|-
TGTGCCAGCAGTGAGCCAATAGGGCGCACTGAAGCTTTCTTT
CASSEPIGRTEAFF
>TRBD1|TRBV5-1|TRBJ2-5|few
TGCGCCAGCAGCTACAACTCAGGGGGCGAAGCGGGGACCCAGTACTTC
CASSYNSGGEAGTQYF
>TRBD1|TRBV7-8|TRBJ2-7|few
TGTGCCAGCAGCTTAGAAGGGGCAGGGGGTGCCTACGAGCAGTACTTC
CASSLEGAGGAYEQYF
>TRBD1|TRBV5-1|TRBJ2-1|-
TGCGCCAGCAGCCCGGACAGGTTTTTCTACAATGAGCAGTTCTTC
CASSPDRFFYNEQFF
>-|TRBV20-1|TRBJ1-1|-
TGCAGTGCTAGGCAGAACACTGAAGCTTTCTTT
CSARQNTEAFF
>-|TRBV13|TRBJ2-1|few
TGTGCCAGCAGCTTAGAAGGGGCAACCTCCTACAATGAGCAGTTCTTC
CASSLEGATSYNEQFF
>-|TRBV6-6|TRBJ2-7|-
TGTGCCAGCAGTTCCCGGGGGTTCTACGAGCAGTACTTC
CASSSRGFYEQYF
>-|TRBV6-5|TRBJ1-2|few
TGTGCCAGCAGTTACGAGGAGGGACCCTATGGCTACACCTTC
CASSYEEGPYGYTF
>-|TRBV29-1|TRBJ1-2|-
TGCAGCGTTTCCAGCACTAACTATGGCTACACCTTC
CSVSSTNYGYTF
>-|TRBV7-2|TRBJ2-1|-
TGTGCCAGCAGCTTAGTCCCGGGAATACCTTACAATGAGCAGTTCTTC
CASSLVPGIPYNEQFF